This record concerns one T cell receptor (beta chain) sequence. The PCR used 60 Vbeta and 13 Jbeta primers. Sequenced by immunoSEQ multiplex PCR; TCRdb stores in-frame clones only, minus some. Seen here are 100,000 to 150,000 clones, around 75% observed once, and the top ten hold 9% to 9.5%. The data are from a study of cytomegalovirus exposure and HLA in healthy donors. Germline CDR1 MGHRA, CDR2 YSYEKL. The CDR3 runs to 15 residues. The V and J ends lost 4 bases and 5 bases, in that order; junction bases with no gene match: 6. The sample taken for sequencing was PBMCs. The sequence was collected from a woman aged 45-65 years in good health and CMV-seropositive. V is TRBV4-1 and J is TRBJ2-3, with 10 bases identical to TRBD2. The CDR3 spells CASSRSGGAEDTQYF. The CDR3 nucleotides read TGCGCCAGCAGCCGAAGCGGGGGGGCGGAAGATACGCAGTATTTT.